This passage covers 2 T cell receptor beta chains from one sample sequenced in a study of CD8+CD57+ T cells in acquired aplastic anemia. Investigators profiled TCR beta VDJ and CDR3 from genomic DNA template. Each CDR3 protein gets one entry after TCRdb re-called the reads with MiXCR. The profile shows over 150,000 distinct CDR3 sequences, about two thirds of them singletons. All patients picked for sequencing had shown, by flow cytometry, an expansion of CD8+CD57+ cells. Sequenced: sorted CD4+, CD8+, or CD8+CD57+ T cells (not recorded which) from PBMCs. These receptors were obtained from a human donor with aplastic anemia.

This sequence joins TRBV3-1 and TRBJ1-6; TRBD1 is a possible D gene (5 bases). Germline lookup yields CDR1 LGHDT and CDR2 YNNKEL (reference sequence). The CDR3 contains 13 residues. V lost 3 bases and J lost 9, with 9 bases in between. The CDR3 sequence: CASSQAGFSPLHF. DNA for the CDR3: TGTGCCAGCAGCCAGGCAGGGTTTTCACCCCTCCACTTT.

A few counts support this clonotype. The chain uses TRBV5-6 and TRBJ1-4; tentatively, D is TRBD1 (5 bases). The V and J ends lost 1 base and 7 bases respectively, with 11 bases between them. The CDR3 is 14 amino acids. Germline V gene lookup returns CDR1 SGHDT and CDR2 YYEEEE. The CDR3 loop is CASSLWNQGEKLFF. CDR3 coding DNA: TGTGCCAGCAGCTTGTGGAACCAGGGTGAAAAACTGTTTTTT.